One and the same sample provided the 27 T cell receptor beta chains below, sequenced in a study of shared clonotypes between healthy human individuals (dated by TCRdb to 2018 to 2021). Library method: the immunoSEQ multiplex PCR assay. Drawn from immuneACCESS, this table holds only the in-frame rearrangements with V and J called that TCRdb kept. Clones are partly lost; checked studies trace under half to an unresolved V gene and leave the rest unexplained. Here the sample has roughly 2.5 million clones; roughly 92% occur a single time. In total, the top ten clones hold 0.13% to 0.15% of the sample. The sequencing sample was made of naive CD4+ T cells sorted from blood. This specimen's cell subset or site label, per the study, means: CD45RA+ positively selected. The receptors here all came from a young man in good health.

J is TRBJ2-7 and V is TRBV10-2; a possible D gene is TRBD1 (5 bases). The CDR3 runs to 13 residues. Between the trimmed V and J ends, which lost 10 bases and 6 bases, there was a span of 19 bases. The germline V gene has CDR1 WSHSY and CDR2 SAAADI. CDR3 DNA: TGCGCCACCCTCGCAGGGCAGGGTCGCGAGCAGTACTTC. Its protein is CATLAGQGREQYF.

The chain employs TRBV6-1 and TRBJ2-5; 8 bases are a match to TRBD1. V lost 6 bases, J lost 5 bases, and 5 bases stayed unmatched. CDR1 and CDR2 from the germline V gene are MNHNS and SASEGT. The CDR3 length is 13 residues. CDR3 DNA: TGTGCCAGCAGGGACAGGGCCGGCGAGACCCAGTACTTC. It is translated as CASRDRAGETQYF.

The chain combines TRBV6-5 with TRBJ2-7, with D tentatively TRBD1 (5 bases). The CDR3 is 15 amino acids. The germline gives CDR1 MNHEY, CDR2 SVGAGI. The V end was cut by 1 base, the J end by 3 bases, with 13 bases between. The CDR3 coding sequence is TGTGCCAGCAGTTACTTGCCAGGGTATGACTACGAGCAGTACTTC. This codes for CASSYLPGYDYEQYF.

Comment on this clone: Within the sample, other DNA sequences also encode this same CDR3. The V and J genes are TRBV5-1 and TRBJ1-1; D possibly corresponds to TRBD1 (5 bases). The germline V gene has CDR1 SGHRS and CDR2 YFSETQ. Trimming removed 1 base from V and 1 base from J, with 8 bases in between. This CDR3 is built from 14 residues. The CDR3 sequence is CASSLRGQNTEAFF. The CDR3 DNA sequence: TGCGCCAGCAGCTTGAGGGGTCAGAACACTGAAGCTTTCTTT.

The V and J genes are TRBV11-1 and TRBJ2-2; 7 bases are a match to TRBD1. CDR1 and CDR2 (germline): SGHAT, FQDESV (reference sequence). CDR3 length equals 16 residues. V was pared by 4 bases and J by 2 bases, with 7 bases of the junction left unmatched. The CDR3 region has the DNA TGTGCCAGCAGCTCCGCCGGGACAGTAAACACCGGGGAGCTGTTTTTT. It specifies CASSSAGTVNTGELFF. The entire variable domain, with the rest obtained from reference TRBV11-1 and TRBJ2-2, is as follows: EAEVAQSPRYKITEKSQAVAFWCDPISGHATLYWYRQILGQGPELLVQFQDESVVDDSQLPKDRFSAERLKGVDSTLKIQPAELGDSAMYLCASSSAGTVNTGELFFGEGSRLTVL.

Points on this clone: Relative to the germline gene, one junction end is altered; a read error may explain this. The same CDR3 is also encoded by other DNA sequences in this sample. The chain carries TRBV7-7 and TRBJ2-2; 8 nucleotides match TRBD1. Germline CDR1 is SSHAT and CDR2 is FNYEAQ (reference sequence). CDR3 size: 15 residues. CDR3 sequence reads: CASSLGQGGTGELFF. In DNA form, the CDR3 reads TGTGCTAGCAGCCTTGGACAGGGAGGCACCGGGGAGCTGTTTTTT.

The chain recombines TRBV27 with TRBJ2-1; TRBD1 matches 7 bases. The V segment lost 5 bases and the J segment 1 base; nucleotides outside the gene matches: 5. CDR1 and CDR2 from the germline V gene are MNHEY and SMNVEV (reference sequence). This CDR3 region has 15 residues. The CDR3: CASSIRDRSYNEQFF. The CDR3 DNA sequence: TGTGCCAGCAGTATCCGGGACAGATCCTACAATGAGCAGTTCTTC.

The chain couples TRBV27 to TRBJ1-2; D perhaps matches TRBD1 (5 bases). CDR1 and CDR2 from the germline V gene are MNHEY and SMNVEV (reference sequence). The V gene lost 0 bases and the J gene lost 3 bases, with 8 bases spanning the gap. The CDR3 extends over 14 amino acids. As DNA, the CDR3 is TGTGCCAGCAGTTTATCCCGGGGCTACTATGGCTACACCTTC. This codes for CASSLSRGYYGYTF.

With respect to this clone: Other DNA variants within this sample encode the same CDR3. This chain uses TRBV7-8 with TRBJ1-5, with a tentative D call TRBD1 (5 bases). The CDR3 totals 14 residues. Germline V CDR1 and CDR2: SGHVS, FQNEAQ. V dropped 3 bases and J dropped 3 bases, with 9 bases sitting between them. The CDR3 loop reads CASSLGQVNQPQHF. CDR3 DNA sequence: TGTGCCAGCAGCTTGGGGCAGGTCAATCAGCCCCAGCATTTT.

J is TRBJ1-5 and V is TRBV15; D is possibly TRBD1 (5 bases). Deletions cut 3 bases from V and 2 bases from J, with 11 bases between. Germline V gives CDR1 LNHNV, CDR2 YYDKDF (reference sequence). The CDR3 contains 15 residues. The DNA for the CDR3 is TGTGCCACCAGCAGGGGACTACAGGGCAATCAGCCCCAGCATTTT. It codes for CATSRGLQGNQPQHF.

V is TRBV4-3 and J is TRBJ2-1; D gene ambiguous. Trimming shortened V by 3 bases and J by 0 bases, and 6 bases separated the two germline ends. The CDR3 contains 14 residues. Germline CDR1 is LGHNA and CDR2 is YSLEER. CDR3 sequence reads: CASSQDGSYNEQFF. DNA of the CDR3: TGCGCCAGCAGCCAGGACGGCTCCTACAATGAGCAGTTCTTC.

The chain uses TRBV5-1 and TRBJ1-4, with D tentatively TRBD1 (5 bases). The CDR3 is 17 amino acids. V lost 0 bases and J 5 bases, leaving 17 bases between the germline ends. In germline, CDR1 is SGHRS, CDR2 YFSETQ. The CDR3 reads CASSLEPPGTVNEKLFF. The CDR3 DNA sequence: TGCGCCAGCAGCTTGGAACCCCCCGGGACGGTGAATGAAAAACTGTTTTTT.

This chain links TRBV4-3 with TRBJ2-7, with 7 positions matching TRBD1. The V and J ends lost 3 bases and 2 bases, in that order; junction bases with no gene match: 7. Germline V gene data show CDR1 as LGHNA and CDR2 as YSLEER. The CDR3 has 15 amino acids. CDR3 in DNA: TGCGCCAGCAGCCAGTACCGGGACAGCCCCTACGAGCAGTACTTC. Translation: CASSQYRDSPYEQYF.

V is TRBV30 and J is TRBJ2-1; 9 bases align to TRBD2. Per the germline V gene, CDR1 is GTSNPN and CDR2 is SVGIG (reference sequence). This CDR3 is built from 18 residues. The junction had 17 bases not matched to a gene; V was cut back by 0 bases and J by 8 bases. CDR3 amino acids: CAWSVRWIGSGSMDEQFF. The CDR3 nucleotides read TGTGCCTGGAGTGTAAGGTGGATTGGTAGCGGGAGTATGGATGAGCAGTTCTTC.

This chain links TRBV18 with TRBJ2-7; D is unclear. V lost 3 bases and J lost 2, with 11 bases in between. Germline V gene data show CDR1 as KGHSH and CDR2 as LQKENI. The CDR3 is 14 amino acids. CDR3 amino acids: CASSPSLGTYEQYF. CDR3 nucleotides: TGTGCCAGCTCACCCTCTTTGGGTACCTACGAGCAGTACTTC. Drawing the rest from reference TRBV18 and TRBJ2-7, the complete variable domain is NAGVMQNPRHLVRRRGQEARLRCSPMKGHSHVYWYRQLPEEGLKFMVYLQKENIIDESGMPKERFSAEFPKEGPSILRIQQVVRGDSAAYFCASSPSLGTYEQYFGPGTRLTVT.

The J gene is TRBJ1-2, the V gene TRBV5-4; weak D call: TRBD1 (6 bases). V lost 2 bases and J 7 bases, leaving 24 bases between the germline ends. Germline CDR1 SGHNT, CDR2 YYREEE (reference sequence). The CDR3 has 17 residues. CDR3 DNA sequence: TGTGCCAGCAGCTTTGGGGGGGGAACAGGGTCGAATATTGGCTACACCTTC. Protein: CASSFGGGTGSNIGYTF.

This CDR3 is CASSRDPTDTQYF. CDR3 bases: TGTGCCAGCAGCCGGGACCCCACAGATACGCAGTATTTT. The rearrangement joins TRBV5-5 to TRBJ2-3, with D possibly being TRBD1 or TRBD2 (5 bases each). The CDR3 loop spans 13 amino acids. Germline V CDR1 and CDR2: SGHKS, YYEKEE (reference sequence). V was shortened by 4 bases and J by 2 bases, with 8 bases between the two germline ends.

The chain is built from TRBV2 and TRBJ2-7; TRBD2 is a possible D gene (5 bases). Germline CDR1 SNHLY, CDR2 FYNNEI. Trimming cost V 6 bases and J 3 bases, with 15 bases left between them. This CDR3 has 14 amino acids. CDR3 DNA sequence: TGTGCCAGCAGCGGGGATGCTAGGGACTACGAGCAGTACTTC. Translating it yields CASSGDARDYEQYF.

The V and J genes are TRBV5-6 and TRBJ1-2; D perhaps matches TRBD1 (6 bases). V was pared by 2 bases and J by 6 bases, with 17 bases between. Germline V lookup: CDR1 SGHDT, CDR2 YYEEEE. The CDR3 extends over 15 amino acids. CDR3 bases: TGTGCCAGCAGCTTCCAGGACAGACCTTTGGATGGCTACACCTTC. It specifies CASSFQDRPLDGYTF.

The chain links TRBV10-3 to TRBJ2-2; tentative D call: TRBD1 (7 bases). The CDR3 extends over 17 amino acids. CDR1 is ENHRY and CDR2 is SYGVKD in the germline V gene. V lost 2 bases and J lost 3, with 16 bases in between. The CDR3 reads CAISEQGRGADTGELFF. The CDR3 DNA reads TGTGCCATCAGTGAGCAGGGCAGGGGGGCAGACACCGGGGAGCTGTTTTTT.

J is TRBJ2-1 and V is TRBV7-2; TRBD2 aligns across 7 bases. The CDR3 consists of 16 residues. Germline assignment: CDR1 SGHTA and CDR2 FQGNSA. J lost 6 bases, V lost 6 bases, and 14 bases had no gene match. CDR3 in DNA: TGTGCCAGCAGGGCTCCGGGGACTAATATTCCCAATGAGCAGTTCTTC. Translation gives CASRAPGTNIPNEQFF.

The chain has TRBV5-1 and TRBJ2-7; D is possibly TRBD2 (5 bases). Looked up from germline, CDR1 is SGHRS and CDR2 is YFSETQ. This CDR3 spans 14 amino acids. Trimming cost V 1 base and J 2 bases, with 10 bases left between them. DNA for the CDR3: TGCGCCAGCAGCTTGCAAGCGGCCCCCTACGAGCAGTACTTC. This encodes CASSLQAAPYEQYF.

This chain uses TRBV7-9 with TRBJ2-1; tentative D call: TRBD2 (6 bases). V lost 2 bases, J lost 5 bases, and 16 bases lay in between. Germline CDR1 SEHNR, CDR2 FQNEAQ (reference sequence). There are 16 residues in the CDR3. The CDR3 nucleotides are TGTGCCAGCAGCTTATTTTTTTGGCGGGAAGACAATGAGCAGTTCTTC. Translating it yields CASSLFFWREDNEQFF.

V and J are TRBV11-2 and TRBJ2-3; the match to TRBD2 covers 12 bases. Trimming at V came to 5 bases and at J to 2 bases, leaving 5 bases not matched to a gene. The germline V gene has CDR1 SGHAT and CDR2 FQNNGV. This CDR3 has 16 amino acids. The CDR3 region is CASSITSGGITDTQYF. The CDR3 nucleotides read TGTGCCAGCAGCATCACTAGCGGGGGGATCACAGATACGCAGTATTTT.

The CDR3 DNA sequence: TGTGCCAGCAGCTTAAAAACCAGCTCCTACAATGAGCAGTTCTTC. Residues: CASSLKTSSYNEQFF. The gene calls are TRBV7-8 and TRBJ2-1, with D unresolved. CDR3 length: 15 residues. Germline assignment: CDR1 SGHVS and CDR2 FQNEAQ. V was shortened by 2 bases and J by 0 bases, with 8 bases between the two germline ends.

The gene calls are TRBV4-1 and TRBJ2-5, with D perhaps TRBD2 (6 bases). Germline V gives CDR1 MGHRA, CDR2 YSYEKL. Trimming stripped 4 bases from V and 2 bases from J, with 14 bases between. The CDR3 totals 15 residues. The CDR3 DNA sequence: TGCGCCAGCAGCCCCGGAGGGCGGGTACAAGAGACCCAGTACTTC. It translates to CASSPGGRVQETQYF.

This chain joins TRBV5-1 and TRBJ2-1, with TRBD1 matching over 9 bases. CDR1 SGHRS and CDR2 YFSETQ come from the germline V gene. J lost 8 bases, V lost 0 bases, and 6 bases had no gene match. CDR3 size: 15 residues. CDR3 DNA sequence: TGCGCCAGCAGCTTGGGGGACAGGGAGGTCGATGAGCAGTTCTTC. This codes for CASSLGDREVDEQFF.